These T cell receptor beta chains were read from a single sample in a study of metastatic and nonmetastatic thyroid tumors. Via MiXCR, TCRdb re-called the PCR reads. The sample contains some 64,000 clones, about 4% of which appear only once. The specimen was blood. The receptors here all came from a female donor with papillary thyroid cancer or a benign thyroid nodule (not recorded which). Some clones in this sample may be carry-over from other donors' samples. Each CDR3 is given with its conserved first and last residue. Fields, in order: J gene, V gene, clone size, CDR3 protein. Some rows mark clone size as missing; the rest say once, few, many or name a class of expanded clone.

>TRBJ2-7|TRBV2|many
CASSTTGTTYEQYF
>TRBJ2-1|TRBV29-1|many
CRAGRDSYNEQFF
>TRBJ2-1|TRBV6-1|many
CASRLTGGLAVYNEQFF
>TRBJ1-1|TRBV30|-
CAWSGGQGAEVAFF
>TRBJ2-1|TRBV28|-
CASTPGGSYSSYNEQFF
>TRBJ1-2|TRBV2|many
CASMGVARGHYGYTF
>TRBJ2-2|TRBV24-1|few
CATSDFAGDNTGELFF
>TRBJ2-5|TRBV2|many
CASRGGAGETQYF
>TRBJ2-7|TRBV7-7|many
CASSLNSERGSGGEQYF
>TRBJ2-3|TRBV4-2|many
CASSQEWTDTQYF
>TRBJ2-5|TRBV7-9|many
CASSEGGRETQYF
>TRBJ2-2|TRBV2|-
CASSSRDRYTGELFF
>TRBJ1-1|TRBV4-1|many
CASSQVRSAVEAFF
>TRBJ1-1|TRBV20-1|many
CSARDPSGRVTEAFF
>TRBJ1-1|TRBV20-1|many
CSARPLAGTLEAFF
>TRBJ2-3|TRBV15|few
CATSRGPAGTTDTQYF
>TRBJ2-2|TRBV5-1|-
CASSPSTGNTGELFF
>TRBJ1-2|TRBV28|many
CASRGVRDGKNYGYTF
>TRBJ2-3|TRBV7-9|-
CASSYGRRRKDTQYF
>TRBJ2-7|TRBV5-4|many
CASSLALTSGIPYEQYF
>TRBJ2-2|TRBV6-4|-
CASSERGQVGELFF
>TRBJ2-3|TRBV6-1|many
CASSNRDRSTDTQYF
>TRBJ2-7|TRBV10-3|-
CAISPQLTSHEQYF
>TRBJ1-2|TRBV6-1|many
CARRSNYGYTF
>TRBJ1-1|TRBV5-4|many
CASSLVSNTEAFF
>TRBJ1-1|TRBV19|-
CASGQSMNTEAFF
>TRBJ2-3|TRBV12-5|many
CASASMFGGRDTQYF
>TRBJ2-3|TRBV7-9|many
CASSPSQASTTDTQYF
>TRBJ2-7|TRBV15|many
CATSSGTGYEQYF
>TRBJ1-3|TRBV6-2/TRBV6-3|-
CASRADGGSGYTIYF
>TRBJ1-1|TRBV15|-
CATSRVGSRAFF
>TRBJ2-7|TRBV6-1|few
CASSAPGHSNEQYF
>TRBJ1-5|TRBV6-1|once
CAGSELRGISNQPQHF
>TRBJ2-1|TRBV4-2|few
CASSQWPEGNEQFF
>TRBJ2-7|TRBV12-3/TRBV12-4|many
CASSFSSEQYF
>TRBJ2-3|TRBV27|few
CASSLSGISDTQYF
>TRBJ2-1|TRBV11-3|many
CASSLVKLAERNEQFF
>TRBJ1-2|TRBV18|many
CASSGQSVLLGYTF
>TRBJ2-7|TRBV4-1|few
CASSQGFPSGGYEQYF
>TRBJ2-3|TRBV20-1|many
CSAREGGSVSTDTQYF
>TRBJ2-7|TRBV6-2/TRBV6-3|-
CASSPSGTGGREQYF
>TRBJ1-1|TRBV27|-
CASSLLAGGHEAFF
>TRBJ2-3|TRBV12-3/TRBV12-4|few
CASSLILGTTDTQYF
>TRBJ2-1|TRBV19|-
CASSIGGLRYNGQFF
>TRBJ2-1|TRBV28|few
CASSMRTSGGNEQFF
>TRBJ2-3|TRBV20-1|many
CSALPLSTDTQYF
>TRBJ2-1|TRBV7-2|many
CASSPPGLPNYNEQFF